This T cell receptor beta chain is drawn from a study of control samples from healthy donors and cancer patients. Data came from immunoSEQ multiplex PCR; TCRdb stores just in-frame clones and leaves some out. Seen here are under 450,000 clones, 90% observed once, and the top ten hold 6% to 7%. This receptor was taken from a man in his forties or fifties with head and neck cancer. The specimen sequenced was PBMCs.

CDR3 loop: CASSFTSGAGSGEQFF. In DNA, the CDR3 is TGTGCCAGCAGCTTTACTAGCGGAGCCGGGTCTGGTGAGCAGTTCTTC. The chain joins TRBV7-2 to TRBJ2-1; 8 nucleotides line up with TRBD2. Germline CDR1 is SGHTA and CDR2 is FQGNSA. This CDR3 has 16 amino acids. J lost 9 bases, V lost 3 bases, and 13 bases had no gene match.